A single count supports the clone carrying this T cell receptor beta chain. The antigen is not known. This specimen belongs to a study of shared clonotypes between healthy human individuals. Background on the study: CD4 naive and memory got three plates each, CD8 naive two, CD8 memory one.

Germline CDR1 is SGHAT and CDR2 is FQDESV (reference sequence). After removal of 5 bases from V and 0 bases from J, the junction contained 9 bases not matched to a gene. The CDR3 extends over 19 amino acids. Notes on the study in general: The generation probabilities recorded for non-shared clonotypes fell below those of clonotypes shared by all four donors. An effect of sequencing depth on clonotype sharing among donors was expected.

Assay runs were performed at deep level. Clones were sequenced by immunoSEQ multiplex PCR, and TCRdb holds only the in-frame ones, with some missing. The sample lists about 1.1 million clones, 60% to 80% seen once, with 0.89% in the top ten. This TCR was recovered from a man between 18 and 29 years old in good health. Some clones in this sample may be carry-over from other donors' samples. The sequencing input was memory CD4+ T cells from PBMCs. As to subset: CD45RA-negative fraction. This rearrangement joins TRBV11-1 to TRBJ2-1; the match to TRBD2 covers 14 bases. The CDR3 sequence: CASSAPGTSGGSSYNEQFF. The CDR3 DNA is TGTGCCAGCAGCGCTCCCGGGACTAGCGGGGGAAGCTCCTACAATGAGCAGTTCTTC.